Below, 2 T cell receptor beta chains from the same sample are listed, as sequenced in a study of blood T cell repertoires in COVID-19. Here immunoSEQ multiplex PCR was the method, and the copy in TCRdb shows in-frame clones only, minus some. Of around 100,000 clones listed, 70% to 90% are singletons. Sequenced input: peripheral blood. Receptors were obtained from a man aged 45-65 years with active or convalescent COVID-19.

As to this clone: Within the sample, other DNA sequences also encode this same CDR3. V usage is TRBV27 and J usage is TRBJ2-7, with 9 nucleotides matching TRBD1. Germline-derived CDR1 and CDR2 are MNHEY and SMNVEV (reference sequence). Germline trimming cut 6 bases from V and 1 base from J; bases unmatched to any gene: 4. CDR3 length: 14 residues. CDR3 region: CASRPGTGSYEQYF. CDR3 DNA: TGTGCCAGCAGGCCCGGGACAGGGTCCTACGAGCAGTACTTC.

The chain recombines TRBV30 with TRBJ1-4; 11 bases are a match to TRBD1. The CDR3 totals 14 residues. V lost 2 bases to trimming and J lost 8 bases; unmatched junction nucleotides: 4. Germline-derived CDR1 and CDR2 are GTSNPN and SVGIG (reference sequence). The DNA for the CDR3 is TGTGCCTGGAGTCGTGGACAGGGGGCGGAAAAACTGTTTTTT. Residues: CAWSRGQGAEKLFF.